Given below is one TCR beta chain in context. Its antigen remains unidentified. No clone much larger than this one lies a single base away; base qualities are absent. The sample is drawn from a study of blood T cell repertoires in COVID-19 (TCRdb year 2020). Study-level background: Samples from collaborators originated in the United States, Italy and Spain and spanned both the acute and convalescent phases of COVID-19. The prospective study material was composed of cDNA or gDNA derived from T cells, B-cell-depleted T cells, or PBMCs. Deeply sampled blood TCRbeta repertoires from subjects exposed to, actively infected with, or recovered from COVID-19 were included in the dataset. A freely available public database, intended as a resource for researchers studying the immune response to SARS-CoV-2, is where the repertoires were released. Samples came from the ongoing ImmuneRACE study (first 160 participants) plus 1,254 subjects from 6 global collaborators. Sample metadata almost always included a de-identified subject ID, COVID-19 status, age in years and sex. Where HLA class I and class II types were available, the types were taken from metadata supplied by the sample provider, not from assay-based typing.

Reading from cysteine to phenylalanine, the CDR3 counts 13 amino acids. The entry retains the CDR3 DNA only, 39 bases that are in frame from base 1. V gives up 2 bases and J gives up 4 bases, and the segment between their germline ends measures 7 bases. As encoded in the germline V gene (reference sequence), CDR1 is SEHNR while CDR2 is FQNEAQ. TCRbeta CDR3 regions were amplified from genomic DNA using the immunoSEQ Assay, a bias-controlled multiplex PCR. Concerning the study's data processing: The number of nucleated cells in each sample was estimated from the amplification of reference gene primers within the assay. To quantify the absolute abundance of each unique TCRbeta CDR3 rearrangement, sequence reads were collapsed and filtered. For each sample, productive Simpson clonality was calculated as the square root of Simpson's diversity index across productive rearrangements. TCRdb mirrors the immuneACCESS table, restricted to in-frame sequences. Some clones are absent from its copies; in checked studies, under half trace to an unresolved V gene, and the reason for the others is unknown. The DNA gave D and trimming, while V, J and clone size come from that table. Here the sample has about 190,000 clones; about nine tenths occur a single time. The ten largest clones represent around 1.1% of the sample.

Paper-wide results and their limitations: How much clinical and demographic metadata was included differed by source and by participant, and the metadata was provided uncurated.

Collaborating institutions collected whole blood in K2EDTA tubes following their own protocols. For TCRbeta analysis, collaborator samples were shipped as frozen whole blood, as isolated PBMCs, or as DNA extracted from either sample type. The rearranged chain carries TRBV7-9 and TRBJ2-3; a confident D gene designation cannot be given. The receptor was derived from a man aged 30 to 45 with acute or convalescent COVID-19. What was sequenced was peripheral blood. The sequenced DNA: TGTGCCAGCAGCTTACTTCCCCCAGATACGCAGTATTTT. This encodes CASSLLPPDTQYF.